These 27 T cell receptor beta chains were sequenced from one sample in a study of T cells in Graves' hyperthyroidism and ophthalmopathy. The CDR3 regions of TCR beta were amplified from RNA transcripts. Researchers ran a first-round RT-PCR on the TCR CDR3 using the HTBI primer set. Each CDR3 protein is one row after TCRdb ran MiXCR on the multiplex PCR reads. The data show 650,000 to 850,000 distinct CDR3 sequences, around 20% seen once. Sequenced material: blood. Source of these receptors: a woman between 45 and 60 years old with Graves' hyperthyroidism that later progressed to Graves' ophthalmopathy.

This clonotype has ten or more counts. The chain is built from TRBV12-3 or TRBV12-4 and TRBJ1-1; D is undetermined. The CDR3 totals 14 residues. Trimming took off 6 bases at V and 4 bases at J, with 15 bases between the two ends. In DNA form, the CDR3 reads TGTGCCAGCAGACACTCTCAGGCGGTCACTGAAGCTTTCTTT. It encodes CASRHSQAVTEAFF.

This clonotype was counted a few times. The J gene is TRBJ2-2, the V gene TRBV2; a weak D match, TRBD2 (7 bases). V was cut by 7 bases and J by 5 bases, with 14 bases left in between. Germline V CDR1 and CDR2: SNHLY, FYNNEI. The length of the CDR3 is 14 residues. The CDR3 is CASILGGGTGELFF. In nucleotides, the CDR3 is TGTGCCAGCATCCTAGGGGGGGGGACCGGGGAGCTGTTTTTT.

The chain recombines TRBV24-1 with TRBJ2-5, with D maybe TRBD1 (6 bases). V was trimmed by 5 bases and J by 3 bases, leaving 9 bases between them. This CDR3 comprises 13 residues. Germline values: CDR1 KGHDR, CDR2 SFDVKD. The CDR3 DNA follows: TGTGCCACCAGTGGTCAGGGGAAAGAGACCCAGTACTTC. This gives the protein CATSGQGKETQYF.

A remark on this clonotype: This clone may be a read error of a much larger clone one base away. The chain uses TRBV12-3 or TRBV12-4 and TRBJ1-1; D possibly corresponds to TRBD1 (6 bases). There are 13 residues in the CDR3. DNA for the CDR3: TGTGCCAGCAGTTTGTCGGGGGCCACTGAAGCTCTCTTT. Amino acid sequence: CASSLSGATEALF.

The chain couples TRBV15 to TRBJ2-1; 8 positions agree with TRBD1. In germline, CDR1 is LNHNV, CDR2 YYDKDF (reference sequence). The CDR3 consists of 14 residues. V trimming: 1 base; J trimming: 9 bases; junction bases outside the gene matches: 5. CDR3 DNA: TGTGCCACCAGCAGAGGACAGGGGTTAGCTGAGCAGTTCTTC. Translation gives CATSRGQGLAEQFF. Drawing the rest from reference TRBV15 and TRBJ2-1, the complete variable domain is DAMVIQNPRYQVTQFGKPVTLSCSQTLNHNVMYWYQQKSSQAPKLLFHYYDKDFNNEADTPDNFQSRRPNTSFCFLDIRSPGLGDTAMYLCATSRGQGLAEQFFGPGTRLTVL.

This sequence joins TRBV5-4 and TRBJ2-1; 10 bases are a match to TRBD2. With V trimmed by 5 bases and J by 7 bases, 6 bases remained unmatched. The CDR3 totals 14 residues. Germline V CDR1 and CDR2: SGHNT, YYREEE (reference sequence). The CDR3, as DNA: TGTGCCAGCAGTCTTCTAGCGGGGGCAAATGAGCAGTTCTTC. Its protein is CASSLLAGANEQFF.

This clonotype was seen at least ten times. J is TRBJ1-5 and V is TRBV3-1; the D gene is possibly TRBD1 (6 bases). Germline V gene lookup returns CDR1 LGHDT and CDR2 YNNKEL (reference sequence). The CDR3 contains 14 residues. Deletions cut 4 bases from V and 6 bases from J, with 13 bases between. CDR3 sequence reads: CASSPGHVSQPQHF. CDR3 in DNA: TGTGCCAGCAGCCCGGGACATGTCTCTCAGCCCCAGCATTTT.

This clonotype was seen more than once but under ten times. The V call is TRBV5-1, the J call TRBJ1-1; 7 nucleotides align to TRBD1. CDR1 and CDR2 from the germline V gene are SGHRS and YFSETQ. This CDR3 spans 17 amino acids. J gave up 2 bases and V 2 bases, and 12 bases lay outside the gene matches. The CDR3 bases are TGCGCCAGCAGCTTAGTACAGGGGAGGGACTTAAACACTGAAGCTTTCTTT. This translates into CASSLVQGRDLNTEAFF.

The genes are TRBV20-1 and TRBJ2-2; D is unresolved. Germline V CDR1 and CDR2: DFQATT, SNEGSKA (reference sequence). The CDR3 runs 15 residues. Trimming cost V 0 bases and J 0 bases, with 8 bases left between them. The CDR3 region has the DNA TGCAGTGCTAGAGATAATACAGCGAACACCGGGGAGCTGTTTTTT. This sequence encodes CSARDNTANTGELFF.

Remarks on this clonotype: A much larger clone sits a single nucleotide away, making a read error possible. J is TRBJ2-4 and V is TRBV12-3 or TRBV12-4; D might be TRBD1 or TRBD2, each matching 5 bases. This CDR3 is built from 15 residues. CDR3 sequence (DNA): TGTGCCAGCAGCCGAGGGGCGAGGGCCAAAAACGTTCAGTACTTC. This translates into CASSRGARAKNVQYF.

This clonotype was recorded at least ten times. A junction boundary mismatches the germline segment, possibly from a read error. The chain employs TRBV20-1 and TRBJ2-7; 8 bases map to TRBD1. The length of the CDR3 is 14 residues. The germline V gene encodes CDR1 DFQATT and CDR2 SNEGSKA (reference sequence). CDR3 nucleotides: TGCAGTGCGAGAGGGGGGACAGGACTTCCCGAGCAGTACTTC. The encoded protein is CSARGGTGLPEQYF.

This clonotype was found a few times. This sequence joins TRBV6-1 and TRBJ1-2; D is undetermined. Trimming removed 5 bases at V and 0 bases at J, with 16 bases between. Germline loops: CDR1 MNHNS, CDR2 SASEGT. The CDR3 is 16 residues long. The CDR3 region has the DNA TGTGCCAGCAGTTCCCCGAAGGAAGGCTCTAACTATGGCTACACCTTC. Translation: CASSSPKEGSNYGYTF.

This clonotype was found a few times. The chain is built from TRBV15 and TRBJ1-2; the D is unclear. Germline V gene sequence: CDR1 LNHNV, CDR2 YYDKDF (reference sequence). With 3 bases removed from V and 4 bases from J, the gap between germline ends came to 12 bases. The CDR3 is made up of 14 amino acids. The CDR3 DNA follows: TGTGCCACCAGCAGGGTTCTACTCCCCTATGGCTACACCTTC. Translated: CATSRVLLPYGYTF.

This sequence joins TRBV5-1 and TRBJ2-5, with 7 bases lining up with TRBD2. J gave up 4 bases and V 5 bases, and 5 bases lay outside the gene matches. There are 13 residues in the CDR3. Germline V CDR1 and CDR2: SGHRS, YFSETQ. The CDR3, as DNA: TGCGCCAGCAGTCAGACGGGGGGAGAGACCCAGTACTTC. It specifies CASSQTGGETQYF.

The CDR3 spells CASSPRLTPVVYEQYF. Written as DNA, the CDR3 is TGTGCCAGCAGCCCCCGGTTAACACCAGTCGTCTACGAGCAGTACTTC. This chain connects TRBV9 to TRBJ2-7; D ambiguous. The CDR3 loop spans 16 amino acids. Germline assignment: CDR1 SGDLS and CDR2 YYNGEE. V dropped 4 bases and J dropped 3 bases, with 20 bases sitting between them.

The rearrangement uses TRBV30 and TRBJ1-6; TRBD1 matches at 8 bases. This CDR3 region has 13 residues. Germline-derived CDR1 and CDR2 are GTSNPN and SVGIG (reference sequence). V shed 5 bases and J 6 bases; nucleotides not matched to a gene: 3. CDR3 residues: CAWGGQGNSPLHF. The CDR3, as DNA: TGTGCCTGGGGTGGACAGGGTAATTCACCCCTCCACTTT.

V gene TRBV7-9 combines with J gene TRBJ2-2; D gene unclear. The CDR3 extends over 15 amino acids. Germline V lookup: CDR1 SEHNR, CDR2 FQNEAQ (reference sequence). V lost 7 bases and J lost 4, with 16 bases in between. In DNA form, the CDR3 reads TGTGCCAGCACCAAATTTAGTAGTAGCACCGGGGAGCTGTTTTTT. Translation: CASTKFSSSTGELFF. Variable domain in full (rest from reference TRBV7-9 and TRBJ2-2): DTGVSQNPRHKITKRGQNVTFRCDPISEHNRLYWYRQTLGQGPEFLTYFQNEAQLEKSRLLSDRFSAERPKGSFSTLEIQRTEQGDSAMYLCASTKFSSSTGELFFGEGSRLTVL.

This rearrangement joins TRBV9 to TRBJ2-3, with D maybe TRBD2 (5 bases). Trimming stripped 0 bases from V and 1 base from J, with 9 bases between. The length of the CDR3 is 15 residues. Germline lookup yields CDR1 SGDLS and CDR2 YYNGEE. CDR3 in amino acids: CASSVDSGGTDTQYF. In DNA, the CDR3 is TGTGCCAGCAGCGTAGACAGCGGCGGCACAGATACGCAGTATTTT.

This clonotype has a handful of counts. This chain links TRBV28 with TRBJ2-5; 11 bases are shared with TRBD1. Trimming at V came to 4 bases and at J to 5 bases, leaving 6 bases not matched to a gene. Germline V gene lookup returns CDR1 MDHEN and CDR2 SYDVKM. This CDR3 has 15 amino acids. The CDR3 loop reads CASSSGQGAHETQYF. CDR3 sequence (DNA): TGTGCCAGCAGTTCCGGACAGGGGGCGCATGAGACCCAGTACTTC.

The chain carries TRBV27 and TRBJ2-1; D is unresolved. CDR1 is MNHEY, CDR2 SMNVEV, per germline (reference sequence). The V gene lost 8 bases and the J gene lost 2 bases, with 13 bases spanning the gap. The CDR3 sequence is 14 residues long. This chain's CDR3 is CASQAELTYNEQFF. For the CDR3, the DNA is TGTGCCAGCCAGGCCGAGCTAACCTACAATGAGCAGTTCTTC.

The J gene is TRBJ2-1, the V gene TRBV7-3, with 9 nucleotides matching TRBD2. The CDR3 has 15 amino acids. V lost 6 bases to trimming and J lost 6 bases; unmatched junction nucleotides: 9. Germline V CDR1 and CDR2: SGHTA, FQGTGA. CDR3 loop: CASSWGLARGNEQFF. CDR3 nucleotide sequence: TGTGCCAGCAGTTGGGGACTAGCCAGAGGCAATGAGCAGTTCTTC.

This clonotype was detected many times. The gene calls are TRBV2 and TRBJ2-7, with TRBD2 identical over 9 bases. Germline V gives CDR1 SNHLY, CDR2 FYNNEI. With 4 bases clipped from V and 2 bases from J, the junction kept 6 bases outside the gene matches. The CDR3 is made up of 15 amino acids. CDR3 in DNA: TGTGCCAGCAGTGCACGACTAGCGGCGCCCTACGAGCAGTACTTC. Amino acids: CASSARLAAPYEQYF.

This clonotype was counted ten times or more. The V call is TRBV11-2, the J call TRBJ1-2; tentatively, D is TRBD1 (5 bases). V was shortened by 0 bases and J by 2 bases, with 7 bases between the two germline ends. The CDR3 sequence is 14 residues long. Germline V gene lookup returns CDR1 SGHAT and CDR2 FQNNGV. This CDR3 reads CASSLEHRNYGYTF. As DNA, the CDR3 is TGTGCCAGCAGCTTAGAACACAGGAACTATGGCTACACCTTC.

The genes are TRBV2 and TRBJ2-7; D may be TRBD1 (5 bases). The CDR3 spans 12 residues. Per germline, CDR1 SNHLY and CDR2 FYNNEI. The germline V and J ends were trimmed by 3 bases and 5 bases, with 8 bases remaining between them. The CDR3 protein is CASSEGPHEQYF. CDR3 sequence (DNA): TGTGCCAGCAGTGAGGGGCCCCACGAGCAGTACTTC.

This clonotype was seen repeatedly, ten times or more. The rearrangement joins TRBV11-3 to TRBJ2-1, with 7 bases that match TRBD1. The V segment lost 5 bases and the J segment 6 bases; nucleotides outside the gene matches: 4. Germline loops: CDR1 SGHNT, CDR2 YENEEA. The CDR3 totals 13 residues. The DNA for the CDR3 is TGTGCCAGCAGCCCTCACAGGGGCAATGAGCAGTTCTTC. It is translated as CASSPHRGNEQFF.

The J gene is TRBJ2-3, the V gene TRBV12-3 or TRBV12-4, with 14 bases aligning to TRBD2. The V and J ends lost 5 bases and 0 bases, in that order; junction bases with no gene match: 10. CDR3 length equals 19 residues. CDR3 nucleotide sequence: TGTGCCAGCAGTGGACTAGCGGGGGGCCACGTAATTAGCACAGATACGCAGTATTTT. It specifies CASSGLAGGHVISTDTQYF.

This clonotype has only one observation. The chain links TRBV6-1 to TRBJ1-5; D possibly corresponds to TRBD1 (5 bases). Germline V lookup: CDR1 MNHNS, CDR2 SASEGT. With 3 bases removed from V and 5 bases from J, the gap between germline ends came to 11 bases. The CDR3 spans 14 residues. The CDR3 sequence is CASSDRVGDQPQHF. The CDR3 bases are TGTGCCAGCAGTGACAGGGTTGGGGATCAGCCCCAGCATTTT.